These 4 T cell receptor beta chains were sequenced from one sample in a study of monozygotic twins with inflammatory bowel disease. TCRdb derives one entry per CDR3 protein from the 5' RACE reads, leaving out DNA. This repertoire includes some 400,000 distinct CDR3 sequences. The source material was blood. The receptors here all came from a human donor with ulcerative colitis or Crohn's disease, or a healthy co-twin of an affected twin (not recorded which).

The V call is TRBV6-5, the J call TRBJ2-1; the TCRdb call, TRBD1, lacks DNA for checking. The CDR3 totals 16 residues. Germline lookup yields CDR1 MNHEY and CDR2 SVGAGI. CDR3 protein: CASSYSGAGAYNEQFF.

J is TRBJ1-1 and V is TRBV4-1; the TCRdb D gene call, TRBD1, has no DNA to confirm it. This CDR3 is 12 amino acids long. From germline, CDR1 is MGHRA and CDR2 YSYEKL. CDR3 residues: CASSQGPSEAFF.

The chain combines TRBV30 with TRBJ1-6. The germline V gene encodes CDR1 GTSNPN and CDR2 SVGIG (reference sequence). CDR3 length: 13 residues. The CDR3 is CAWRTSYNSPLHF. Full variable domain (missing parts from reference TRBV30 and TRBJ1-6): SQTIHQWPATLVQPVGSPLSLECTVEGTSNPNLYWYRQAAGRGLQLLFYSVGIGQISSEVPQNLSASRPQDRQFILSSKKLLLSDSGFYLCAWRTSYNSPLHFGNGTRLTVT.

V is TRBV28 and J is TRBJ2-7; no DNA is available, so the TRBD1 call from TCRdb remains unchecked. Germline-derived CDR1 and CDR2 are MDHEN and SYDVKM. The length of the CDR3 is 12 residues. CDR3: CASSSWDGEQYF. The whole variable domain, remainder taken from reference TRBV28 and TRBJ2-7, is DVKVTQSSRYLVKRTGEKVFLECVQDMDHENMFWYRQDPGLGLRLIYFSYDVKMKEKGDIPEGYSVSREKKERFSLILESASTNQTSMYLCASSSWDGEQYFGPGTRLTVT.